This TCR beta chain was identified in a study of shared clonotypes between healthy human individuals. The assay was immunoSEQ multiplex PCR, and TCRdb's table has in-frame clones only and misses some. The table records roughly 550,000 clones, roughly 96% of them present only once. Germline V gives CDR1 WNHNN, CDR2 SYGVQD (reference sequence). The CDR3 totals 16 residues. The trim removed 1 base at V and 5 bases at J, leaving 7 bases unmatched. Naive-designated CD8 cells lacked CD45RO, were positively enriched for CCR7, and omitted terminally differentiated effector memory CD45RA+ cells. The TCR originated in a woman in her 30s in good health. The chain is built from TRBV10-1 and TRBJ2-7; 11 bases align to TRBD2. Sequences were obtained from naive CD8+ T cells sorted from blood. CDR3 in DNA: TGCGCCAGCAGTGAGTTCCGACTAGCGGGAATCCACGAGCAGTACTTC. Residues: CASSEFRLAGIHEQYF.